The T cell receptor beta chain under discussion was sequenced for a study of early T cells in non-severe SARS-CoV-2 infection. At the level of the study: The study sequenced bulk RNA from unsorted whole blood, with chains unpaired. Study observations and caveats: Anti-spike CD8 responses were favored by VDJdb matching, which missed private and CD4 specificities.

Comments on this clonotype: Its specificity is unknown.

The V end was cut by 6 bases, the J end by 4 bases, with 24 bases between. From germline, CDR1 is MNHEY and CDR2 SVGAGI. The CDR3 contains 17 residues. Unique molecular identifiers were affixed to single, distinct cDNA molecules. One entry per CDR3 protein, called by TCRdb with MiXCR from the 5' RACE reads. The sample carries under 140,000 distinct CDR3 sequences, roughly 13% recorded once. The source is an adult who was a healthcare worker with PCR-confirmed SARS-CoV-2 infection or an uninfected control (not recorded which). The specimen comprised whole blood, sampled at baseline. The V gene is TRBV6-5, the J gene TRBJ1-2; D might be TRBD1 (5 bases). The CDR3 region has the DNA TGTGCCAGCAGCCCCGGGGCCCCACCAGGGATCTCCTATGGCTACACCTTC. Translated, it gives CASSPGAPPGISYGYTF.